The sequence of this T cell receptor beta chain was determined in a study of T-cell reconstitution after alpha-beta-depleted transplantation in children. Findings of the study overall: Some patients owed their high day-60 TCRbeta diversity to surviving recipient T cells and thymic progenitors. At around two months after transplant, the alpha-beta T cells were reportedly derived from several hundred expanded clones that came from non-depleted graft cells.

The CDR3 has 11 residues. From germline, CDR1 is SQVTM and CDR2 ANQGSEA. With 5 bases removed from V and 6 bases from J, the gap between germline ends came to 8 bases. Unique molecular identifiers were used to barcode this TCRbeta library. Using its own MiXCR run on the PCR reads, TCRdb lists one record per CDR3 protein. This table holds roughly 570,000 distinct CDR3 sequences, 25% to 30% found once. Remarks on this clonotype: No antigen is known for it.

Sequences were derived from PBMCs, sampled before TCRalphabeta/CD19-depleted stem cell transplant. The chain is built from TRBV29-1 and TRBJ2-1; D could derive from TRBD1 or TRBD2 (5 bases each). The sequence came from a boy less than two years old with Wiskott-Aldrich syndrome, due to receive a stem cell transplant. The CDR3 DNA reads TGCAGCGTTTGGGACCTCAATGAGCAGTTCTTC. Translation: CSVWDLNEQFF.